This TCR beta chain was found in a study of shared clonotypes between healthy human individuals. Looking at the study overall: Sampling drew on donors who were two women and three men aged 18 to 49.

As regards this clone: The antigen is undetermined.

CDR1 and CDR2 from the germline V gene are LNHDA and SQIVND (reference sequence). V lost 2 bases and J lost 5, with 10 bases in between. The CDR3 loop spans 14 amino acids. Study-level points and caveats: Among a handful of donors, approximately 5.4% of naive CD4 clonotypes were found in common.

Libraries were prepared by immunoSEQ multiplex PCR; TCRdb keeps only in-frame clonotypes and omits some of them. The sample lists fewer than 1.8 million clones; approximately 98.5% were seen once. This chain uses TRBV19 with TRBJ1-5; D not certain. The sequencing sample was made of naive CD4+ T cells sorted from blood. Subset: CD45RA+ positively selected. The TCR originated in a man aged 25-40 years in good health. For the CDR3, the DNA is TGTGCCAGTAGTATATCACCCGGCGATCAGCCCCAGCATTTT. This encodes CASSISPGDQPQHF.